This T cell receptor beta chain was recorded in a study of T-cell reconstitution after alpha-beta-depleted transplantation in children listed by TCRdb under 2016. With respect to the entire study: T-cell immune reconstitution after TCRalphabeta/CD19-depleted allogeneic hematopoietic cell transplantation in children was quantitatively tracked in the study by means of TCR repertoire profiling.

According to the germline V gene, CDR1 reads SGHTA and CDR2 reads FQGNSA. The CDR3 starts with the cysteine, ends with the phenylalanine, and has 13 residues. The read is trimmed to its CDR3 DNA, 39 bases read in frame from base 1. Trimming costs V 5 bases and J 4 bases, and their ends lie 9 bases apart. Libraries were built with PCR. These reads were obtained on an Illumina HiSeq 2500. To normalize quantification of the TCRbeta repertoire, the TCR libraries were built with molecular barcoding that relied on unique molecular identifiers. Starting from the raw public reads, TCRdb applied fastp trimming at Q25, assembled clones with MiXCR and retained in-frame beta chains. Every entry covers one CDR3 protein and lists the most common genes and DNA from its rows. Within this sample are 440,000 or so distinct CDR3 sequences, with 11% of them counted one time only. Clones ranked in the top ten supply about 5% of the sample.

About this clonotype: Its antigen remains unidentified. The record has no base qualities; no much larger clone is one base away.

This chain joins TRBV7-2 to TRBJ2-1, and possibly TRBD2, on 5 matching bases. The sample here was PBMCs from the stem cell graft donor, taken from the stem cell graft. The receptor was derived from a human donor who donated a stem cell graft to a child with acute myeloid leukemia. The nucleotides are TGTGCCAGCAGCAAGGACTCTTACAATGAGCAGTTCTTC. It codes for CASSKDSYNEQFF.